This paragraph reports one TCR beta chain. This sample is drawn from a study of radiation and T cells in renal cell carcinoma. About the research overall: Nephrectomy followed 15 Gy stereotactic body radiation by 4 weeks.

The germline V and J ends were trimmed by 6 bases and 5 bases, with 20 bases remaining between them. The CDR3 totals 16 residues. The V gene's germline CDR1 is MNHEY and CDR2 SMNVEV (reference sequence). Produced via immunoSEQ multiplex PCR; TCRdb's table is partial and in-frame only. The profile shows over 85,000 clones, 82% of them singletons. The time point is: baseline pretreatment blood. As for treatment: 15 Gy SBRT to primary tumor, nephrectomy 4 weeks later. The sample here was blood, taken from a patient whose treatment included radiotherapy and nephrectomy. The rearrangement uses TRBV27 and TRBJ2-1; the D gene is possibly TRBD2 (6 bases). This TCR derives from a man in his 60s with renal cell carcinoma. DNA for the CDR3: TGTGCCAGCAGGGGCGACCGGGTAGCGGTCAACAATGAGCAGTTCTTC. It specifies CASRGDRVAVNNEQFF.